A selection of T cell receptor beta chains follows, all from one sample in a study of blood T cell repertoires in COVID-19. Produced via immunoSEQ multiplex PCR; TCRdb's table is partial and in-frame only. The sample lists about 15,000 clones; 70% to 75% were seen once. Sequenced: peripheral blood. The receptor source for this set is a man in his sixties with acute or convalescent COVID-19. Both conserved end residues are part of each CDR3. A D gene is named only where the DNA matches it firmly. The size field is filled for only some rows; it gives once, few, many or a size class.

D gene: NA; J gene: TRBJ2-5; V gene: TRBV19; clone size: NA; CDR3 protein: CASSLRRGETQYF; CDR3 DNA: TGTGCCAGTAGCCTTCGCAGGGGAGAGACCCAGTACTTC
D gene: TRBD1; J gene: TRBJ1-4; V gene: TRBV29-1; clone size: NA; CDR3 protein: CSVEGTGVNEKLFF; CDR3 DNA: TGCAGCGTTGAGGGGACAGGGGTAAATGAAAAACTGTTTTTT
D gene: NA; J gene: TRBJ1-4; V gene: TRBV5-6; clone size: NA; CDR3 protein: CASSSIQGSSNEKLFF; CDR3 DNA: TGTGCCAGCAGCTCAATACAGGGTTCGTCTAATGAAAAACTGTTTTTT
D gene: NA; J gene: TRBJ2-5; V gene: TRBV5-6; clone size: NA; CDR3 protein: CASSSRVETPSYQETQYF; CDR3 DNA: TGTGCCAGCAGCTCCCGAGTTGAGACACCCTCGTACCAAGAGACCCAGTACTTC
D gene: NA; J gene: TRBJ2-7; V gene: TRBV5-4; clone size: NA; CDR3 protein: CASSSLSGSYEQYF; CDR3 DNA: TGTGCCAGCAGCTCCCTAAGCGGCTCCTACGAGCAGTACTTC
D gene: NA; J gene: TRBJ2-2; V gene: TRBV6-2/TRBV6-3; clone size: NA; CDR3 protein: CASSYGGTGELFF; CDR3 DNA: TGTGCCAGCAGTTACGGCGGGACCGGGGAGCTGTTTTTT
D gene: TRBD1; J gene: TRBJ2-7; V gene: TRBV18; clone size: NA; CDR3 protein: CASSADRDEQYF; CDR3 DNA: TGTGCCAGCTCAGCCGACAGGGACGAGCAGTACTTC
D gene: TRBD1; J gene: TRBJ1-4; V gene: TRBV10-3; clone size: few; CDR3 protein: CAIKDGQAANEKLFF; CDR3 DNA: TGTGCCATCAAGGACGGACAGGCTGCTAATGAAAAACTGTTTTTT
D gene: TRBD2; J gene: TRBJ2-3; V gene: TRBV18; clone size: NA; CDR3 protein: CASSPLVMLASGSTDTQYF; CDR3 DNA: TGTGCCAGCTCACCCCTGGTTATGCTCGCTAGCGGGAGCACAGATACGCAGTATTTT
D gene: TRBD1; J gene: TRBJ2-3; V gene: TRBV6-2/TRBV6-3; clone size: medium-sized; CDR3 protein: CASRYYRGHGTDTQYF; CDR3 DNA: TGTGCCAGCAGGTACTACAGGGGGCATGGCACAGATACGCAGTATTTT
D gene: NA; J gene: TRBJ1-5; V gene: TRBV5-5; clone size: NA; CDR3 protein: CASSLQAVGQPQHF; CDR3 DNA: TGTGCCAGCAGCTTACAGGCTGTGGGTCAGCCCCAGCATTTT
D gene: NA; J gene: TRBJ1-1; V gene: TRBV2; clone size: NA; CDR3 protein: CASRVQGLRTEAFF; CDR3 DNA: TGTGCCAGCAGAGTACAGGGATTGCGTACTGAAGCTTTCTTT
D gene: TRBD1; J gene: TRBJ1-1; V gene: TRBV9; clone size: NA; CDR3 protein: CASSPRQGWAFF; CDR3 DNA: TGTGCCAGCAGCCCAAGACAGGGGTGGGCTTTCTTT
D gene: TRBD1; J gene: TRBJ1-2; V gene: TRBV7-2; clone size: NA; CDR3 protein: CASSSQQGAVYGYTF; CDR3 DNA: TGTGCCAGCAGCTCGCAACAGGGGGCTGTCTATGGCTACACCTTC
D gene: TRBD2; J gene: TRBJ2-3; V gene: TRBV18; clone size: NA; CDR3 protein: CASSPRALRGLAGTDTQYF; CDR3 DNA: TGTGCCAGCTCACCAAGGGCTTTGCGGGGACTAGCGGGTACAGATACGCAGTATTTT
D gene: NA; J gene: TRBJ1-1; V gene: TRBV10-3; clone size: NA; CDR3 protein: CAISESMAGPEAFF; CDR3 DNA: TGTGCCATCAGTGAGTCGATGGCGGGGCCTGAAGCTTTCTTT
D gene: NA; J gene: TRBJ2-1; V gene: TRBV5-5; clone size: NA; CDR3 protein: CASSFNGVTEQFF; CDR3 DNA: TGTGCCAGCAGCTTCAACGGAGTCACTGAGCAGTTCTTC
D gene: NA; J gene: TRBJ2-3; V gene: TRBV5-1; clone size: NA; CDR3 protein: CASSLYLDTDTQYF; CDR3 DNA: TGCGCCAGCAGCCTATACCTAGACACAGATACGCAGTATTTT
D gene: TRBD2; J gene: TRBJ2-1; V gene: TRBV19; clone size: NA; CDR3 protein: CASRSSGLANSYNEQFF; CDR3 DNA: TGTGCCAGTAGATCATCGGGACTAGCGAACTCCTACAATGAGCAGTTCTTC
D gene: NA; J gene: TRBJ2-3; V gene: TRBV12-3/TRBV12-4; clone size: few; CDR3 protein: CASSLRDTQYF; CDR3 DNA: TGTGCCAGCAGTTTACGGGATACGCAGTATTTT
D gene: NA; J gene: TRBJ1-1; V gene: TRBV6-5; clone size: few; CDR3 protein: CASSYSEEISKVDF; CDR3 DNA: TGTGCCAGCAGTTACTCGGAGGAAATCTCCAAAGTGGACTTT
D gene: NA; J gene: TRBJ1-5; V gene: TRBV5-6; clone size: NA; CDR3 protein: CASSLGQTNQPQHF; CDR3 DNA: TGTGCCAGCAGCTTGGGACAGACCAATCAGCCCCAGCATTTT
D gene: NA; J gene: TRBJ2-1; V gene: TRBV10-2; clone size: NA; CDR3 protein: CASSGSYNEQFF; CDR3 DNA: TGCGCCAGCAGCGGGTCCTACAATGAGCAGTTCTTC
D gene: TRBD2; J gene: TRBJ2-3; V gene: TRBV6-5; clone size: NA; CDR3 protein: CASRHTRGGADTQYF; CDR3 DNA: TGTGCCAGCAGACATACCCGGGGGGGCGCAGATACGCAGTATTTT
D gene: TRBD2; J gene: TRBJ2-1; V gene: TRBV7-8; clone size: once; CDR3 protein: CASSEEGLGNEQFF; CDR3 DNA: TGTGCCAGCAGCGAAGAGGGACTAGGCAATGAGCAGTTCTTC
D gene: NA; J gene: TRBJ1-2; V gene: TRBV28; clone size: NA; CDR3 protein: CASYSGAYGYTF; CDR3 DNA: TGTGCCAGTTACTCAGGGGCCTATGGCTACACCTTC
D gene: TRBD2; J gene: TRBJ2-1; V gene: TRBV27; clone size: NA; CDR3 protein: CASGGEPYNEQFF; CDR3 DNA: TGTGCCAGCGGGGGGGAGCCCTACAATGAGCAGTTCTTC
D gene: TRBD2; J gene: TRBJ2-1; V gene: TRBV2; clone size: NA; CDR3 protein: CASSGGGGVNEQFF; CDR3 DNA: TGTGCCAGCAGCGGAGGCGGGGGAGTCAATGAGCAGTTCTTC
D gene: NA; J gene: TRBJ1-1; V gene: TRBV4-3; clone size: NA; CDR3 protein: CASSQDTHGGEAFF; CDR3 DNA: TGCGCCAGCAGCCAAGATACTCACGGCGGAGAAGCTTTCTTT
D gene: TRBD2; J gene: TRBJ2-2; V gene: TRBV3-1/TRBV3-2; clone size: NA; CDR3 protein: CASSQASGGAAGELFF; CDR3 DNA: TGTGCCAGCAGCCAAGCTAGCGGGGGGGCCGCCGGGGAGCTGTTTTTT
D gene: TRBD1; J gene: TRBJ2-1; V gene: TRBV6-2/TRBV6-3; clone size: few; CDR3 protein: CASSWGLTGRNEQFF; CDR3 DNA: TGTGCCAGCAGTTGGGGTCTGACAGGGCGCAATGAGCAGTTCTTC
D gene: NA; J gene: TRBJ1-1; V gene: TRBV7-8; clone size: few; CDR3 protein: CASSYESRSTEAFF; CDR3 DNA: TGTGCCAGCAGCTACGAGTCGAGGAGCACTGAAGCTTTCTTT
D gene: NA; J gene: TRBJ1-2; V gene: TRBV5-4; clone size: medium-sized; CDR3 protein: CATLGQTESNYGYTF; CDR3 DNA: TGTGCCACCCTGGGACAAACCGAGTCTAACTATGGCTACACCTTC
D gene: NA; J gene: TRBJ2-7; V gene: TRBV5-1; clone size: NA; CDR3 protein: CASSLRATPGDEQYF; CDR3 DNA: TGCGCCAGCAGCTTGCGGGCGACCCCGGGAGACGAGCAGTACTTC
D gene: TRBD1; J gene: TRBJ1-1; V gene: TRBV27; clone size: few; CDR3 protein: CASSFGQGFRTEAFF; CDR3 DNA: TGTGCCAGCAGTTTCGGACAGGGATTTCGGACTGAAGCTTTCTTT
D gene: TRBD1; J gene: TRBJ1-2; V gene: TRBV18; clone size: NA; CDR3 protein: CASSLGTGGADGYTF; CDR3 DNA: TGTGCCAGCTCACTTGGGACAGGGGGCGCAGATGGCTACACCTTC
D gene: NA; J gene: TRBJ1-1; V gene: TRBV27; clone size: once; CDR3 protein: CASSPHRTPNTEAFF; CDR3 DNA: TGTGCCAGCAGTCCACATCGAACACCGAACACTGAAGCTTTCTTT
D gene: TRBD1; J gene: TRBJ1-4; V gene: TRBV2; clone size: NA; CDR3 protein: CASSIGTGQLFF; CDR3 DNA: TGTGCCAGCAGTATCGGGACAGGTCAACTGTTTTTT
D gene: NA; J gene: TRBJ2-1; V gene: TRBV2; clone size: NA; CDR3 protein: CASSEPGGRNEQFF; CDR3 DNA: TGTGCCAGCAGTGAACCGGGGGGCCGTAATGAGCAGTTCTTC
D gene: TRBD2; J gene: TRBJ2-3; V gene: TRBV11-2; clone size: few; CDR3 protein: CASSPGTRINTDTQYF; CDR3 DNA: TGTGCCAGCAGCCCGGGGACTAGGATTAACACAGATACGCAGTATTTT
D gene: NA; J gene: TRBJ1-5; V gene: TRBV19; clone size: NA; CDR3 protein: CASSIALAGNQPQHF; CDR3 DNA: TGTGCCAGTAGTATAGCCTTGGCGGGAAATCAGCCCCAGCATTTT
D gene: TRBD1; J gene: TRBJ1-2; V gene: TRBV7-2; clone size: NA; CDR3 protein: CASSLMTGFDGYTF; CDR3 DNA: TGTGCCAGCAGCTTAATGACAGGGTTTGATGGCTACACCTTC
D gene: NA; J gene: TRBJ1-6; V gene: TRBV9; clone size: NA; CDR3 protein: CASSGGGQTYNSPLHF; CDR3 DNA: TGTGCCAGCAGCGGAGGCGGACAGACCTATAATTCACCCCTCCACTTT
D gene: NA; J gene: TRBJ2-1; V gene: TRBV6-1; clone size: NA; CDR3 protein: CASSYEDSNEQFF; CDR3 DNA: TGTGCCAGCAGTTATGAGGACAGCAATGAGCAGTTCTTC
D gene: TRBD2; J gene: TRBJ2-1; V gene: TRBV18; clone size: few; CDR3 protein: CASSPLTSGRDNEQFF; CDR3 DNA: TGTGCCAGCTCACCACTGACTAGCGGGAGAGACAATGAGCAGTTCTTC
D gene: TRBD2; J gene: TRBJ2-5; V gene: TRBV7-8; clone size: NA; CDR3 protein: CASSSGTSGRRETQYF; CDR3 DNA: TGTGCCAGCAGCTCCGGGACTAGCGGGAGAAGAGAGACCCAGTACTTC
D gene: NA; J gene: TRBJ1-2; V gene: TRBV7-8; clone size: once; CDR3 protein: CASSLDGSSGANYGYTF; CDR3 DNA: TGTGCCAGCAGCTTAGATGGATCGAGCGGAGCGAACTATGGCTACACCTTC
D gene: NA; J gene: TRBJ2-3; V gene: TRBV18; clone size: few; CDR3 protein: CASSIGSAFGDTQYF; CDR3 DNA: TGTGCCAGCTCCATAGGTAGCGCCTTTGGGGATACGCAGTATTTT
D gene: TRBD1; J gene: TRBJ1-2; V gene: TRBV6-1; clone size: NA; CDR3 protein: CASSLDRQGPHTF; CDR3 DNA: TGTGCCAGCAGTCTAGATCGACAGGGCCCCCACACCTTC
D gene: NA; J gene: TRBJ2-1; V gene: TRBV5-5; clone size: NA; CDR3 protein: CASSSTAGVPEQFF; CDR3 DNA: TGTGCCAGCAGCTCCACCGCCGGGGTCCCGGAGCAGTTCTTC
D gene: NA; J gene: TRBJ2-7; V gene: TRBV3-1/TRBV3-2; clone size: few; CDR3 protein: CASSHSGPRGPYEQYF; CDR3 DNA: TGTGCCAGCAGCCATAGCGGCCCTAGGGGGCCCTACGAGCAGTACTTC
D gene: NA; J gene: TRBJ2-1; V gene: TRBV7-9; clone size: NA; CDR3 protein: CASSSGVNEQFF; CDR3 DNA: TGTGCCAGCAGTTCAGGGGTCAATGAGCAGTTCTTC